The present T cell receptor beta chain was sequenced within a study of blood T cell repertoires in COVID-19. In the study's own analysis: Amplification with reference gene primers provided the estimates of nucleated cell counts. The repertoire was sequenced with immunoSEQ multiplex PCR; TCRdb's copy has only in-frame clones and lacks some. V, J and clone size are those of that table, while D and trimming were read from the DNA. The sample shows approximately 290,000 clones, around nine tenths of them seen only once. CDR3 length: 13 residues. Germline assignment: CDR1 GTSNPN and CDR2 SVGIG (reference sequence). With V trimmed by 4 bases and J by 2 bases, 3 bases remained unmatched.

Sequenced sample: peripheral blood. The chain joins TRBV30 to TRBJ1-2, with 8 positions matching TRBD1. The sequence was collected from a woman in her 30s with COVID-19, enrolled during active disease. For the CDR3, the DNA is TGTGCCTGGACCCGACAGGGGAACTATGGCTACACCTTC. It specifies CAWTRQGNYGYTF.